This T cell receptor (beta chain) was profiled in a study of T cell responses to AZD1222 COVID-19 vaccine. Germline V lookup: CDR1 MGHDK, CDR2 SYGVNS. The V end lost 4 bases, the J end lost 0 bases, and 9 bases lay between the germline ends. This CDR3 is built from 14 residues. The assay was immunoSEQ multiplex PCR, and TCRdb's table has in-frame clones only and misses some. In the table there are under 150,000 clones, under 95% of which are singletons. The origin of this receptor is an adult in good health. The starting material was peripheral blood, obtained on day 0 of AZD1222 vaccination. The V and J genes are TRBV25-1 and TRBJ1-1; no clear D. This chain's CDR3 is CASSGQRLNTEAFF. The DNA of the CDR3 is TGTGCCAGCAGTGGTCAGAGGCTGAACACTGAAGCTTTCTTT. The full variable domain, completed using reference TRBV25-1 and TRBJ1-1, is EADIYQTPRYLVIGTGKKITLECSQTMGHDKMYWYQQDPGMELHLIHYSYGVNSTEKGDLSSESTVSRIRTEHFPLTLESARPSHTSQYLCASSGQRLNTEAFFGQGTRLTVV.